These T cell receptor beta chains were read from a single sample in a study of glioma-infiltrating T cells. TCRdb reprocessed the multiplex PCR reads via MiXCR and lists one record per CDR3 protein. The data contain about 190,000 distinct CDR3 sequences, around 32% of them singletons. The sequenced sample consisted of glioma tissue, nonneoplastic brain tissue, or PBMCs (not recorded which). All receptors derive from a human donor with low-grade glioma or glioblastoma, undergoing nonglioma brain surgery, or in good health (not recorded which). CDR3s leave out the opening cysteine and the closing phenylalanine or tryptophan. Each record gives: CDR3 length, V gene, J gene, CDR3 protein.

len: 12; v_gene: TRBV30; j_gene: TRBJ2-3; CDR3aa: AWRGEKLTDTQY
len: 13; v_gene: TRBV5-1; j_gene: TRBJ1-1; CDR3aa: ASSLVVGMDTEAF
len: 10; v_gene: TRBV12-5; j_gene: TRBJ2-2; CDR3aa: ASARDTGELF
len: 12; v_gene: TRBV29-1; j_gene: TRBJ2-7; CDR3aa: SILTAGQTYEKY
len: 13; v_gene: TRBV29-1; j_gene: TRBJ2-2; CDR3aa: SVEEAKTNTGELF
len: 18; v_gene: TRBV6-5; j_gene: TRBJ2-1; CDR3aa: ASSYAGQGWDGRPNNEQF
len: 15; v_gene: TRBV7-2; j_gene: TRBJ2-1; CDR3aa: ASSLVGGGGSGDEQF
len: 14; v_gene: TRBV4-1; j_gene: TRBJ2-1; CDR3aa: ASSQDLGAGLNEQF
len: 10; v_gene: TRBV6-2/TRBV6-3; j_gene: TRBJ2-7; CDR3aa: ASNDPPGEQY
len: 15; v_gene: TRBV7-2; j_gene: TRBJ2-2; CDR3aa: ASSLAPGGANTGGLF
len: 13; v_gene: TRBV3-1; j_gene: TRBJ2-7; CDR3aa: ASSLGLAVSSEQY
len: 14; v_gene: TRBV10-3; j_gene: TRBJ2-7; CDR3aa: AISWTSGTPSYEQY
len: 7; v_gene: TRBV6-5; j_gene: TRBJ2-7; CDR3aa: ASPIGHY
len: 18; v_gene: TRBV4-1; j_gene: TRBJ2-7; CDR3aa: ASSLRPEVSPSGFSYEQY
len: 13; v_gene: TRBV9; j_gene: TRBJ2-3; CDR3aa: ASSVRPLSTDTQY
len: 11; v_gene: TRBV5-1; j_gene: TRBJ2-3; CDR3aa: ASSWELADTQY
len: 14; v_gene: TRBV10-3; j_gene: TRBJ1-1; CDR3aa: AISEWDSPEGTEAF
len: 14; v_gene: TRBV10-3; j_gene: TRBJ2-1; CDR3aa: AISESVGDTYNEQF
len: 11; v_gene: TRBV29-1; j_gene: TRBJ1-4; CDR3aa: SVEEGIPEKLF
len: 14; v_gene: TRBV19; j_gene: TRBJ2-7; CDR3aa: ASSAHLAPISYEQY
len: 15; v_gene: TRBV27; j_gene: TRBJ1-5; CDR3aa: ASKSAGGGYSDQPQH
len: 11; v_gene: TRBV28; j_gene: TRBJ2-7; CDR3aa: ASNVARTGEQY
len: 13; v_gene: TRBV7-9; j_gene: TRBJ2-7; CDR3aa: ASSLVRQVSYEQY
len: 12; v_gene: TRBV2; j_gene: TRBJ2-3; CDR3aa: ASVAGGGTDTQY
len: 13; v_gene: TRBV4-3; j_gene: TRBJ2-5; CDR3aa: ASSQEGTEQETQY
len: 14; v_gene: TRBV4-1; j_gene: TRBJ1-5; CDR3aa: ASSQERGGSNQPQH
len: 11; v_gene: TRBV20-1; j_gene: TRBJ2-7; CDR3aa: SARGDRNYEQY
len: 14; v_gene: TRBV28; j_gene: TRBJ2-3; CDR3aa: ASSLSRPLSTDTQY
len: 14; v_gene: TRBV7-9; j_gene: TRBJ2-3; CDR3aa: ASSSHLMESTDTQY
len: 17; v_gene: TRBV13; j_gene: TRBJ2-3; CDR3aa: ASSSLVSLGRPRTDTQY
len: 15; v_gene: TRBV5-6; j_gene: TRBJ2-1; CDR3aa: ASSLGVGIAAYNEQF
len: 12; v_gene: TRBV28; j_gene: TRBJ2-3; CDR3aa: ASSNFLRADTQY
len: 14; v_gene: TRBV5-6; j_gene: TRBJ1-1; CDR3aa: ASSFPGTGIFTEAF
len: 13; v_gene: TRBV4-2; j_gene: TRBJ2-7; CDR3aa: GRSQEDSLPYEQY
len: 18; v_gene: TRBV4-1; j_gene: TRBJ2-4; CDR3aa: ASSQDFRTSGPAAKNIQY
len: 12; v_gene: TRBV19; j_gene: TRBJ2-2; CDR3aa: ASRYGPNTGELF
len: 11; v_gene: TRBV12-3/TRBV12-4; j_gene: TRBJ1-2; CDR3aa: ASRGQGTDGYT
len: 16; v_gene: TRBV12-3/TRBV12-4; j_gene: TRBJ2-2; CDR3aa: ASSPPSHGTVGTGELF
len: 13; v_gene: TRBV4-1; j_gene: TRBJ1-2; CDR3aa: ASSQRALGSYGYT
len: 12; v_gene: TRBV6-1; j_gene: TRBJ2-7; CDR3aa: ASSEASGTTEQY
len: 13; v_gene: TRBV12-5; j_gene: TRBJ1-5; CDR3aa: ASALGGRGHQPQH
len: 13; v_gene: TRBV19; j_gene: TRBJ2-1; CDR3aa: ASGFGEKSYNEQF
len: 15; v_gene: TRBV4-3; j_gene: TRBJ2-7; CDR3aa: ASSHLSSERLSYEQY
len: 13; v_gene: TRBV7-3; j_gene: TRBJ2-1; CDR3aa: ASSQTSGPYNEQF
len: 10; v_gene: TRBV7-2; j_gene: TRBJ1-1; CDR3aa: ASTYLEGEAF
len: 12; v_gene: TRBV20-1; j_gene: TRBJ2-7; CDR3aa: SARLAGVIYEQY
len: 12; v_gene: TRBV12-3/TRBV12-4; j_gene: TRBJ2-7; CDR3aa: ASSPPGATYEQY
len: 13; v_gene: TRBV29-1; j_gene: TRBJ2-5; CDR3aa: SVEVVTSGSVNQY
len: 11; v_gene: TRBV29-1; j_gene: TRBJ2-2; CDR3aa: SVLGGSTGELF
len: 13; v_gene: TRBV7-2; j_gene: TRBJ1-1; CDR3aa: ASSLGGRGRTEAF
len: 10; v_gene: TRBV28; j_gene: TRBJ1-4; CDR3aa: ASSLVREKLF
len: 11; v_gene: TRBV18; j_gene: TRBJ2-7; CDR3aa: ASSPPARDEQY
len: 14; v_gene: TRBV20-1; j_gene: TRBJ1-1; CDR3aa: SAETGTASVNTEAF
len: 12; v_gene: TRBV11-1; j_gene: TRBJ2-1; CDR3aa: ASNPSGIYNEQF
len: 12; v_gene: TRBV20-1; j_gene: TRBJ2-3; CDR3aa: SAIEGLLTDTQY
len: 15; v_gene: TRBV6-2/TRBV6-3; j_gene: TRBJ2-1; CDR3aa: ASSLPGLAPPVNEQF
len: 11; v_gene: TRBV27; j_gene: TRBJ2-5; CDR3aa: ASSFHGTETQY
len: 16; v_gene: TRBV24-1; j_gene: TRBJ2-3; CDR3aa: ATSDSTSGSAGTDTQY
len: 17; v_gene: TRBV6-1; j_gene: TRBJ2-6; CDR3aa: ASSYSGQGQGSGANVLT
len: 14; v_gene: TRBV27; j_gene: TRBJ1-2; CDR3aa: ASSLGQGAANYGYT